This TCR beta chain was identified during a study of T cell changes during pregnancy in multiple sclerosis. From germline, CDR1 is SGDLS and CDR2 YYNGEE. The J segment lost 1 base and the V segment lost 0 bases, leaving 9 bases of the junction unmatched. The CDR3 is 17 residues long. Some clones are missing from TCRdb's copy, which holds only in-frame ones; the method was immunoSEQ multiplex PCR. The sample lists about 16,000 clones, 95% to 97% seen once, with 0.8% to 0.95% in the top ten. The chain carries TRBV9 and TRBJ2-7, with 8 bases matching TRBD2. Sequenced material: peripheral blood, taken in the third trimester of pregnancy. This receptor was identified in a female donor with multiple sclerosis, enrolled in a pregnancy study. CDR3 residues: CASSVDPRGGTSYEQYF. CDR3 bases: TGTGCCAGCAGCGTAGACCCCCGGGGGGGGACGTCCTACGAGCAGTACTTC.